The entry that follows covers one TCR beta chain sequence. One end of the junction does not line up with germline, which may come from a read error. These data come from a study of T cells in Graves' hyperthyroidism and ophthalmopathy. The germline gives CDR1 DFQATT, CDR2 SNEGSKA (reference sequence). The CDR3 has 12 amino acids. Amplification targeted TCR beta CDR3 regions from RNA transcripts. When the TCR CDR3 underwent first-round RT-PCR, the HTBI primer set was used. One entry per CDR3 protein, called by TCRdb with MiXCR from the multiplex PCR reads. This sample has about 640,000 distinct CDR3 sequences; around 13% occur once, and the top ten carry roughly an eighth.

The V and J genes are TRBV20-1 and TRBJ1-2; D gene unclear. This clonotype was sampled from a woman aged 50 to 60 with Graves' ophthalmopathy. The sequenced sample consisted of blood. Here the CDR3 DNA reads TGCAGTACTAGAACCACAGTAGATGGCTACACCTTC. Protein sequence: CSTRTTVDGYTF.